This T cell receptor beta chain is drawn from a study of identifying expanded T cells in peripheral blood. Generated by immunoSEQ multiplex PCR, the TCRdb table keeps only in-frame clones and is missing some. The data show about 100,000 clones, 88% seen once. CDR1 and CDR2 (germline): MGHRA, YSYEKL. The CDR3 loop spans 14 amino acids. V was cut by 3 bases and J by 4 bases, with 10 bases left in between. A word on this clone: Its target is not known.

The study's findings and limits: Over about two and four weeks, about 15 and 19 clones changed, versus 1.2 between replicates. Across healthy donors, higher total template counts meant significantly greater roughly 2-week count variance.

The TCR sequence derives from a person between 18 and 70 years old in good health. What was sequenced was blood. This chain connects TRBV4-1 to TRBJ1-5, with D hard to call. The CDR3 sequence: CASSQVQENQPQHF. The CDR3 DNA follows: TGCGCCAGCAGCCAGGTCCAGGAAAATCAGCCCCAGCATTTT.